These 14 T cell receptor beta chains came from one sample sequenced in a study of shared clonotypes between healthy human individuals. This table comes from immunoSEQ multiplex PCR, and its TCRdb copy is limited to in-frame clones, with some not included. The data show 2 million to 2.5 million clones, more than 80% seen once. The sequencing sample was made of naive CD4+ T cells from PBMCs. The subset is: CD45RA+ positively selected. Receptors were obtained from a man between 18 and 35 years old in good health. Some clones in this sample may be carry-over from other donors' samples.

The chain links TRBV6-1 to TRBJ2-1; 10 bases are shared with TRBD2. The CDR3 runs 13 residues. CDR1 and CDR2 from the germline V gene are MNHNS and SASEGT. V lost 6 bases and J lost 9; bases outside the gene matches: 5. The CDR3 region has the DNA TGTGCCAGCAGGTCTAGCGGGAGTACTGAGCAGTTCTTC. Translation: CASRSSGSTEQFF.

This chain joins TRBV10-2 and TRBJ2-2; tentative D call: TRBD2 (5 bases). The germline V gene encodes CDR1 WSHSY and CDR2 SAAADI. Trimming removed 8 bases from V and 2 bases from J, with 15 bases in between. This CDR3 comprises 15 residues. CDR3 in amino acids: CASRYNPGNTGELFF. The CDR3, as DNA: TGCGCCAGCCGCTACAATCCGGGAAACACCGGGGAGCTGTTTTTT.

The rearrangement uses TRBV7-2 and TRBJ2-1; D is undetermined. This CDR3 is 12 amino acids long. CDR1 is SGHTA and CDR2 is FQGNSA in the germline V gene. The V gene lost 5 bases and the J gene lost 2 bases, with 4 bases spanning the gap. The CDR3 nucleotides are TGTGCCAGCAGCGTAACCTACAATGAGCAGTTCTTC. Protein: CASSVTYNEQFF.

The V and J genes are TRBV5-1 and TRBJ2-7; 7 bases match TRBD2. This CDR3 is 15 amino acids long. The J segment lost 7 bases and the V segment lost 0 bases, leaving 10 bases of the junction unmatched. The germline gives CDR1 SGHRS, CDR2 YFSETQ. In DNA, the CDR3 is TGCGCCAGCAGCTTGGGATATGGGGCGGGAGATGAGCAGTACTTC. Its translation: CASSLGYGAGDEQYF.

The rearrangement uses TRBV6-6 and TRBJ1-1; D is ambiguous. V dropped 2 bases and J dropped 6 bases, with 10 bases sitting between them. The CDR3 contains 13 residues. Germline CDR1 is MNHNY and CDR2 is SVGAGI (reference sequence). The CDR3 coding sequence is TGTGCCAGCAGTTACACGGGAAGGGCTGAAGCTTTCTTT. This gives the protein CASSYTGRAEAFF.

CDR3 protein: CAWSRGRLDGYTF. For the CDR3, the DNA is TGTGCCTGGAGTAGGGGGCGCCTAGATGGCTACACCTTC. The rearrangement uses TRBV30 and TRBJ1-2; 7 bases map to TRBD1. The CDR3 totals 13 residues. Germline V gives CDR1 GTSNPN, CDR2 SVGIG (reference sequence). The junction had 6 bases not matched to a gene; V was cut back by 2 bases and J by 6 bases.

With regard to this clone: Other DNA sequences in the same sample also yield this CDR3. In nucleotides, the CDR3 is TGTGCCAGCAGTTTATCTCGGAATGAGCAGTTCTTC. Amino acid sequence: CASSLSRNEQFF. The chain combines TRBV28 with TRBJ2-1; D unclear. The V gene lost 1 base and the J gene lost 7 bases, with 5 bases spanning the gap. Germline loops: CDR1 MDHEN, CDR2 SYDVKM. The CDR3 contains 12 residues.

This clone was picked up one time. The V gene is TRBV18, the J gene TRBJ2-5; TRBD1 matches at 7 bases. The CDR3 runs to 18 residues. J gave up 0 bases and V 2 bases, and 12 bases lay outside the gene matches. Germline loops: CDR1 KGHSH, CDR2 LQKENI. Here the CDR3 DNA reads TGTGCCAGCTCACCATCCCCCGTTGTAACAGGGGACCAAGAGACCCAGTACTTC. Amino acids: CASSPSPVVTGDQETQYF.

CDR3 sequence reads: CASSLRGPAGELFF. CDR3 nucleotide sequence: TGTGCCAGCAGCTTACGGGGTCCGGCAGGGGAGCTGTTTTTT. This chain joins TRBV7-3 and TRBJ2-2; D is possibly TRBD2 (5 bases). CDR3 length equals 14 residues. The V end lost 2 bases, the J end lost 8 bases, and 12 bases lay between the germline ends. CDR1 and CDR2 from the germline V gene are SGHTA and FQGTGA.

The chain couples TRBV11-2 to TRBJ2-3, with 8 bases lining up with TRBD2. The germline V gene has CDR1 SGHAT and CDR2 FQNNGV. This CDR3 has 17 residues. J lost 9 bases, V lost 4 bases, and 18 bases had no gene match. The CDR3: CASSSLTDSGRRWTQYF. As DNA, the CDR3 is TGTGCCAGCAGCTCGCTGACCGACAGCGGGAGAAGGTGGACGCAGTATTTT.

The chain uses TRBV15 and TRBJ1-1; D unclear. The CDR3 spans 15 residues. The V gene lost 0 bases and the J gene lost 5 bases, with 13 bases spanning the gap. The germline V gene has CDR1 LNHNV and CDR2 YYDKDF (reference sequence). CDR3 protein: CATSRDLRGRTEAFF. DNA for the CDR3: TGTGCCACCAGCAGAGATCTACGGGGTAGGACTGAAGCTTTCTTT.

This clone came up a few times. This chain links TRBV30 with TRBJ1-1; D call uncertain. The CDR3 spans 13 residues. V lost 3 bases, J lost 6 bases, and 14 bases lay in between. Germline V CDR1 and CDR2: GTSNPN, SVGIG (reference sequence). The CDR3 is CAWRGWVNSEAFF. DNA for the CDR3: TGTGCCTGGAGGGGTTGGGTCAACTCTGAAGCTTTCTTT.

V gene TRBV4-2 combines with J gene TRBJ2-7; D may be TRBD2 (5 bases). Germline lookup yields CDR1 LGHNA and CDR2 YNFKEQ. The germline V and J ends were trimmed by 5 bases and 6 bases, with 17 bases remaining between them. There are 14 residues in the CDR3. CDR3 nucleotide sequence: TGTGCCAGCAGCTCGGAGGTAGGAGTTCGCGAGCAGTACTTC. Its protein product is CASSSEVGVREQYF.

As regards this clone: Other nucleotide sequences from this sample produce the same CDR3. The J gene is TRBJ1-5, the V gene TRBV6-1, with no clear D. With 1 base removed from V and 0 bases from J, the gap between germline ends came to 4 bases. There are 14 residues in the CDR3. CDR1 is MNHNS, CDR2 SASEGT, per germline. In nucleotides, the CDR3 is TGTGCCAGCAGTGAAGGTCATAGCAATCAGCCCCAGCATTTT. Residues: CASSEGHSNQPQHF.